This T cell receptor (beta chain) is drawn from a study of shared clonotypes between healthy human individuals. Findings and caveats of the study: In this cohort, only blood was sampled, and tissue repertoires likely differ.

Only in-frame clones appear in the TCRdb table, and some are missing; sequencing was by immunoSEQ multiplex PCR. The sample yields around 2.3 million clones, nearly 97% seen once. From CD4+ cells came CD45RA+ naive and CD45RA-negative memory subsets. As to this clone: Its antigen remains unidentified.

This CDR3 is 13 amino acids long. Trimming removed 9 bases at V and 0 bases at J, with 12 bases between. Per germline, CDR1 LGHNT and CDR2 FRNRAP. This TCR came from a man younger than 35 in good health. The specimen sequenced was naive CD4+ T cells sorted from blood. Noted subset: CD45RA+ positively selected. This chain uses TRBV12-5 with TRBJ2-7; the D gene is possibly TRBD2 (5 bases). The CDR3: CASTYTSSYEQYF. In DNA, the CDR3 is TGTGCTAGCACCTACACTAGCTCCTACGAGCAGTACTTC. The whole variable domain, filled in from reference TRBV12-5 and TRBJ2-7, reads DARVTQTPRHKVTEMGQEVTMRCQPILGHNTVFWYRQTMMQGLELLAYFRNRAPLDDSGMPKDRFSAEMPDATLATLKIQPSEPRDSAVYFCASTYTSSYEQYFGPGTRLTVT.